This TCR beta chain was identified in a study of vaccination and CD4 T cells after COVID-19. About the study: Culture controls were given either a CEFX pool, an HIV-1 Nef pool, or no peptide.

This clonotype was observed a single time. The antigen is unknown. The CDR3 totals 16 residues. Germline V lookup: CDR1 MNHEY, CDR2 SVGEGT. J gave up 2 bases and V 6 bases, and 7 bases lay outside the gene matches. Notes on the study in general: Spike mono-reactivity was found in 304 of the 307 vaccine-specific clones identified in convalescent patients. Convalescent patients had a median approximately 90% of reactive clones appearing only post-vaccination.

Treatment specified: roughly 10-day PBMC culture with coronavirus spike peptide pools or control peptides (ViraFEST assay). The Oncomine TCR Beta short-read assay was applied to DNA of cultured CD4+ T cells. It was from cultured CD4+ T cells that genomic DNA was extracted. Using its own MiXCR run on the PCR reads, TCRdb lists one record per CDR3 protein. Among around 16,000 distinct CDR3 sequences listed, under 65% were seen once. The rearrangement links TRBV6-2 or TRBV6-3 to TRBJ2-1; TRBD1 agrees at 10 bases. This receptor was taken from a human donor who had recovered from COVID-19. Specimen: CD4+ T cells from blood, cultured in vitro, collected before SARS-CoV-2 vaccination. DNA of the CDR3: TGTGCCAGCAGACGGAGTGGGACAGGGGCCTACAATGAGCAGTTCTTC. Protein product: CASRRSGTGAYNEQFF.